The clone carrying this TCR beta chain was observed at least ten times. The antigen remains unidentified. The data stem from a study of blood T cells in healthy people across ages. Per sample, no less than 6 micrograms of total RNA were extracted. The use of a sample-barcoded 5' primer and a J-beta primer mix characterized a second PCR of about 6 to 11 cycles. Each of the cDNA molecules was tagged by a template-switch adaptor with 12 random nucleotides. One entry per CDR3 protein results from TCRdb running MiXCR on the 5' RACE reads. The sample has about a million distinct CDR3 sequences, just over 50% seen once; the top ten hold about 21%. General study findings and limits: It was the long-lived donors that had more naive CD4+ cells and higher diversity than aged donors. Across samples, TCR beta diversity tracked strongly with naive T cell percentage.

Trimming removed 6 bases from V and 5 bases from J; junction bases left unmatched: 18. CDR3 length equals 16 residues. CDR1 and CDR2 from the germline V gene are SQVTM and ANQGSEA. This clonotype was sampled from a woman aged 55-70 years in good health. The rearrangement links TRBV29-1 to TRBJ2-7; 8 bases fit TRBD1. Sequencing was done on a sample of blood. CDR3 sequence (DNA): TGCAGCGTGACCGGGACAGGACAAAGACGAACAAACGAGCAGTACTTC. It yields the protein CSVTGTGQRRTNEQYF.